This T cell receptor (beta chain) was identified during a study of shared clonotypes between healthy human individuals. Study-level information: Each donor's CD8 memory used one plate, CD8 naive two, each CD4 subset three.

The length of the CDR3 is 13 residues. Germline assignment: CDR1 SGDLS and CDR2 YYNGEE. V was cut by 4 bases and J by 3 bases, with 10 bases left in between. Measured with immunoSEQ multiplex PCR; TCRdb has only the in-frame clones, and not every one. The data contain roughly 1,600,000 clones, 97% to 99% of them singletons. The TCR sequence derives from a man aged 30-40 years in good health. The chain employs TRBV9 and TRBJ1-1; D is ambiguous. Sequencing input: naive CD4+ T cells sorted from blood. Subset specified: CD45RA+ positively selected. The CDR3 sequence is CASSLTGDTEAFF. The CDR3 nucleotides read TGTGCCAGCAGCCTCACCGGGGACACTGAAGCTTTCTTT.